This T cell receptor beta chain was documented in a study of a mutant IDH1 vaccine in newly diagnosed glioma. Study-wide context: Sex among treated patients split about 60% male, around 40% female; mean age was roughly 40 years. The earlier regimen, radiotherapy, temozolomide, or both, was most often both.

Between the trimmed V and J ends, which lost 7 bases and 7 bases, there was a span of 7 bases. From germline, CDR1 is SNHLY and CDR2 FYNNEI. This CDR3 spans 10 amino acids. This sample's time point: week 35, safety follow-up. Doses consisted of 300 ug of mutant IDH1 20-mer peptide each, paired with topical imiquimod. In weeks 1, 3, 5, 7, 11, 15, 19 and 23, patients were vaccinated. Astrocytomas found in donors were new, WHO grade 3 or 4, IDH1-mutant and ATRX-lost. TCRdb keeps only in-frame clones here, not all; method: immunoSEQ multiplex PCR. The repertoire consists of approximately 50,000 clones, with about 90% occurring once and the leading ten covering about 1.6%. Concerning this clone itself: The antigen is unknown.

The rearrangement links TRBV2 to TRBJ1-2; no clear D. The source is a man aged 35 to 55 with glioma. Sequencing used PBMCs, obtained from a glioma patient whose treatment included an IDH1 peptide vaccine. CDR3: CASILVGYTF. The CDR3, as DNA: TGTGCCAGCATCTTAGTTGGCTACACCTTC.